These 10 T cell receptor beta chains were sequenced from one sample in a study of CD8+ T cells in alopecia areata. Reverse transcribed after extraction, RNA yielded cDNA as the sequencing template. Only in-frame clones appear in the TCRdb table, and some are missing; sequencing was by immunoSEQ multiplex PCR. Altogether a few hundred thousand clones are present, 35% to 45% being singletons, with the ten largest covering 0.4% to 0.55%. Treatment given: oral pan-JAK inhibitor, 5-10 mg twice daily. The material sequenced was CD4+ T cells sorted from blood, taken at roughly week 30, from a patient treated with tofacitinib. The receptor source for this set is a human donor with alopecia areata.

This clone occurred once. CDR3 protein: CSASGALWGNTIYF. The CDR3 coding sequence is TGCAGCGCATCAGGGGCCCTCTGGGGAAACACCATATATTTT. The chain couples TRBV29-1 to TRBJ1-3, with TRBD1 as a possible D gene (6 bases). V was shortened by 7 bases and J by 4 bases, with 17 bases between the two germline ends. Germline-derived CDR1 and CDR2 are SQVTM and ANQGSEA. The CDR3 has 14 amino acids. The whole variable domain, filled in from reference TRBV29-1 and TRBJ1-3, reads SAVISQKPSRDICQRGTSLTIQCQVDSQVTMMFWYRQQPGQSLTLIATANQGSEATYESGFVIDKFPISRPNLTFSTLTVSNMSPEDSSIYLCSASGALWGNTIYFGEGSWLTVV.

V is TRBV7-2 and J is TRBJ2-3; TRBD1 might be the D (5 bases). The V gene's germline CDR1 is SGHTA and CDR2 FQGNSA. This CDR3 has 14 residues. V shed 5 bases and J shed 6 bases, with 15 bases lying between them. For the CDR3, the DNA is TGTGCCAGCAGCCCCTACCAGGGATCGGATACGCAGTATTTT. Translating it yields CASSPYQGSDTQYF.

This clone showed up many times. The V call is TRBV6-4, the J call TRBJ1-1; D is perhaps TRBD1 (6 bases). Trimming took 0 bases from V and 9 from J, leaving 14 bases between them. The CDR3 consists of 14 residues. CDR1 and CDR2 (germline): MRHNA, SNTAGT. The CDR3 DNA follows: TGTGCCAGCAGTGACTCTCCTGGGCAGGGGAAAGCTTTCTTT. It encodes CASSDSPGQGKAFF.

CDR3 coding DNA: TGTGCCTGCCCCCGCCAGGGCACAGATACGCAGTATTTT. Its protein is CACPRQGTDTQYF. The rearrangement joins TRBV30 to TRBJ2-3, with D uncertain. The germline V gene has CDR1 GTSNPN and CDR2 SVGIG (reference sequence). The CDR3 runs to 13 residues. Deletions cut 6 bases from V and 1 base from J, with 11 bases between.

This clone has a count of ten or more. This chain uses TRBV18 with TRBJ2-1, with D perhaps matching TRBD2 (5 bases). In germline, CDR1 is KGHSH, CDR2 LQKENI. The CDR3 contains 15 residues. Trimming took off 1 base at V and 2 bases at J, with 9 bases between the two ends. The CDR3 coding sequence is TGTGCCAGCTCACCACGGACGGGGACCTACAATGAGCAGTTCTTC. Encoded protein: CASSPRTGTYNEQFF.

This clone was seen only a few times. The rearrangement joins TRBV19 to TRBJ2-7, with D perhaps matching TRBD1 (6 bases). This CDR3 is built from 14 residues. CDR1 and CDR2 (germline): LNHDA, SQIVND (reference sequence). The V and J ends lost 4 bases and 1 base respectively, with 11 bases between them. CDR3 nucleotide sequence: TGTGCCAGTAGTACACCGGGACAATCCTACGAGCAGTACTTC. Protein product: CASSTPGQSYEQYF.

In its sample, this clone was seen a few times. The CDR3 DNA follows: TGCAGCGGCCTGGGGCAGTCCATTGACTCCTACAATGAGCAGTTCTTC. Residues: CSGLGQSIDSYNEQFF. V usage is TRBV29-1 and J usage is TRBJ2-1, with D possibly being TRBD1 (5 bases). Germline V gene sequence: CDR1 SQVTM, CDR2 ANQGSEA. CDR3 length: 16 amino acids. Trimming took off 7 bases at V and 0 bases at J, with 19 bases between the two ends.

The CDR3 region has the DNA TGTGCCAGCAGCTTTGCAGGGGCCAACGTCCTGACTTTC. It encodes CASSFAGANVLTF. The chain is built from TRBV7-8 and TRBJ2-6; D gene uncertain. The CDR3 has 13 amino acids. The germline V and J ends were trimmed by 3 bases and 4 bases, with 4 bases remaining between them. Germline V gives CDR1 SGHVS, CDR2 FQNEAQ.

The chain carries TRBV7-9 and TRBJ1-4; D uncertain. V dropped 5 bases and J dropped 5 bases, with 15 bases sitting between them. Germline assignment: CDR1 SEHNR and CDR2 FQNEAQ (reference sequence). The CDR3 loop spans 15 amino acids. This CDR3 is CASSLTGRVNEKLFF. CDR3 DNA sequence: TGTGCCAGCAGCCTGACCGGACGGGTAAATGAAAAACTGTTTTTT.

This clone was counted only a few times. The J gene is TRBJ2-7, the V gene TRBV9; TRBD2 aligns across 7 bases. V gave up 0 bases and J gave up 6 bases; unmatched junction bases: 15. Germline CDR1 and CDR2: SGDLS and YYNGEE. This CDR3 is 17 amino acids long. CDR3 DNA sequence: TGTGCCAGCAGCGTAGAAGCTAGCGGAACGATATCTCGCGAGCAGTACTTC. It is translated as CASSVEASGTISREQYF.